This is a list of T cell receptor beta chains from one sample in a study of T cells in Graves' hyperthyroidism and ophthalmopathy. TCRdb redid the calling of the multiplex PCR reads with MiXCR, one entry per CDR3 protein. In the table there are around 240,000 distinct CDR3 sequences, 15% to 20% of which are singletons. The sequencing sample was made of blood. The receptors were gathered from a young woman with Graves' ophthalmopathy. CDR3s include the opening cysteine and the closing phenylalanine or tryptophan. Fields, in order: J gene, clone size, V gene, D gene, CDR3 DNA, CDR3 protein. D genes are given only for firm matches. Where a row states a size, it is once, few, many or the class of an expanded clone; other rows omit it.

TRBJ2-5 many TRBV20-1 . TGCAGTGCTCTTCCCCTGGGGCGAGAGACCCAGTACTTC CSALPLGRETQYF
TRBJ2-1 many TRBV13 . TGTGCCAGCAGCTTAGTCACGTTCTACAATGAGCAGTTCTTC CASSLVTFYNEQFF
TRBJ2-5 . TRBV2 . TGTGCCAGCCCCGGGGGAAGGGAGACCCAGTACTTC CASPGGRETQYF
TRBJ2-2 . TRBV29-1 . TGCAGCGTTGAAGATCTTGGGGTTGCCGGGGAGCTGTTTTTT CSVEDLGVAGELFF
TRBJ1-5 . TRBV20-1 TRBD1 TGCAGTGCTAGTAGCCGGACAGGGGCAAGCAATCAGCCCCAGCATTTT CSASSRTGASNQPQHF
TRBJ2-1 . TRBV6-4 . TGTGCCAGCAGTGGCCTCAGGGGCGGTGAGCAGTTCTTC CASSGLRGGEQFF
TRBJ2-3 many TRBV2 . TGTGCCAGCATCAAAGGAAAGGGGTTAACAGATACGCAGTATTTT CASIKGKGLTDTQYF
TRBJ2-5 many TRBV11-1 . TGTGCCAGCAGCCCGACTAGGCAAGAGACCCAGTACTTC CASSPTRQETQYF
TRBJ1-2 . TRBV4-1 TRBD1 TGCACCAGCAGCCAAGATGGGACAGGGGAGCGCGGCTATGGCTACACCTTC CTSSQDGTGERGYGYTF
TRBJ2-2 many TRBV4-2 TRBD2 TGTGCCAGCAGCCAAGGAGTTTTAGGCGGGGGGCCAAACACCGGGGAGCTGTTTTTT CASSQGVLGGGPNTGELFF
TRBJ1-5 many TRBV6-1 . TGTGCCAGCGGGGTCGGGTTACATGGAGGAGGTCAGCCCCAGCATTTT CASGVGLHGGGQPQHF
TRBJ1-3 many TRBV3-1 . TGTGCCAGCAGCCCGCGACAGAGACTCTCTGGAAACACCATATATTTT CASSPRQRLSGNTIYF
TRBJ1-1 many TRBV19 . TGTGCCAGTAGTATCCCCAGGGGCGAGGGCACTGAAGCTTTCTTT CASSIPRGEGTEAFF